These 9 T cell receptor beta chains share one sample of origin, sequenced in a study of shared clonotypes between healthy human individuals. Profiled with immunoSEQ multiplex PCR; TCRdb holds only in-frame clones, not every one. The table shows about 2,500,000 clones, with 85% to 95% occurring only once. Sequenced sample: naive CD4+ T cells sorted from blood. Subset here: CD45RA+ positively selected. These receptors were collected from a man aged 18 to 30 in good health.

CDR3 residues: CSPKRQGVDTQYF. Written as DNA, the CDR3 is TGCAGCCCGAAAAGACAGGGAGTAGATACGCAGTATTTT. The chain employs TRBV29-1 and TRBJ2-3, with TRBD1 identical over 7 bases. CDR3 length: 13 amino acids. V trimming: 8 bases; J trimming: 5 bases; junction bases outside the gene matches: 10. Germline-derived CDR1 and CDR2 are SQVTM and ANQGSEA.

This chain links TRBV7-9 with TRBJ2-1, with 8 bases identical to TRBD2. V lost 4 bases, J lost 1 base, and 9 bases stayed unmatched. CDR1 and CDR2 (germline): SEHNR, FQNEAQ (reference sequence). The CDR3 covers 17 residues. The CDR3 coding sequence is TGTGCCAGCAGCTCAGGGGAAAGCGGGGGTTCCTACAATGAGCAGTTCTTC. As protein: CASSSGESGGSYNEQFF.

The chain has TRBV9 and TRBJ1-4, with D unclear. CDR3 length: 14 amino acids. Per germline, CDR1 SGDLS and CDR2 YYNGEE. V shed 4 bases and J shed 16 bases, with 23 bases lying between them. Here the CDR3 reads CASSPYPDGRNEFF. The CDR3 DNA reads TGTGCCAGCAGCCCTTACCCGGATGGCAGAAATGAGTTTTTT.

This chain links TRBV25-1 with TRBJ2-1, with no clear D. Germline V gene lookup returns CDR1 MGHDK and CDR2 SYGVNS. The CDR3 length is 14 residues. Trimming shortened V by 0 bases and J by 3 bases, and 6 bases separated the two germline ends. As DNA, the CDR3 is TGTGCCAGCAGTGAATATAACCTCTACAATGAGCAGTTCTTC. This encodes CASSEYNLYNEQFF.

The chain uses TRBV4-1 and TRBJ2-2, with 8 nucleotides matching TRBD2. This CDR3 is 17 amino acids long. V trimming: 0 bases; J trimming: 5 bases; junction bases outside the gene matches: 8. Germline values: CDR1 MGHRA, CDR2 YSYEKL. The CDR3 nucleotides read TGCGCCAGCAGCCAAGAAATTACTAGCGGAGGGACCGGGGAGCTGTTTTTT. It specifies CASSQEITSGGTGELFF.

This clone was seen a single time. This sequence joins TRBV15 and TRBJ1-5; 9 bases are a match to TRBD1. CDR1 is LNHNV, CDR2 YYDKDF, per germline (reference sequence). The CDR3 totals 15 residues. The V segment lost 5 bases and the J segment 4 bases; nucleotides outside the gene matches: 6. CDR3 sequence (DNA): TGTGCCACCAGCCCGGGACAGGGTAGTAATCAGCCCCAGCATTTT. It translates to CATSPGQGSNQPQHF.

J is TRBJ1-2 and V is TRBV27; TRBD1 agrees at 8 bases. The germline gives CDR1 MNHEY, CDR2 SMNVEV (reference sequence). The CDR3 loop spans 12 amino acids. The J segment lost 8 bases and the V segment lost 6 bases, leaving 5 bases of the junction unmatched. CDR3 in amino acids: CASRRTGLGYTF. In nucleotides, the CDR3 is TGTGCCAGCAGGCGGACAGGGCTAGGCTACACCTTC.

This clone was counted a single time. This sequence joins TRBV5-1 and TRBJ2-5; TRBD2 matches 7 bases. The CDR3 extends over 18 amino acids. Germline V lookup: CDR1 SGHRS, CDR2 YFSETQ. Trimming removed 4 bases from V and 1 base from J; junction bases left unmatched: 16. The CDR3 nucleotides read TGCGCCAGCAGCCCTGGAGTAGCGGGTACCGTTACCCAAGAGACCCAGTACTTC. This gives the protein CASSPGVAGTVTQETQYF.

The CDR3 DNA reads TGTGCCTGGAGTGAGCAGGGTAGCAATCAGCCCCAGCATTTT. It encodes CAWSEQGSNQPQHF. V is TRBV30 and J is TRBJ1-5; tentative D call: TRBD1 (5 bases). CDR1 is GTSNPN, CDR2 SVGIG, per germline (reference sequence). This CDR3 is built from 14 residues. V lost 1 base and J lost 0, with 7 bases in between.